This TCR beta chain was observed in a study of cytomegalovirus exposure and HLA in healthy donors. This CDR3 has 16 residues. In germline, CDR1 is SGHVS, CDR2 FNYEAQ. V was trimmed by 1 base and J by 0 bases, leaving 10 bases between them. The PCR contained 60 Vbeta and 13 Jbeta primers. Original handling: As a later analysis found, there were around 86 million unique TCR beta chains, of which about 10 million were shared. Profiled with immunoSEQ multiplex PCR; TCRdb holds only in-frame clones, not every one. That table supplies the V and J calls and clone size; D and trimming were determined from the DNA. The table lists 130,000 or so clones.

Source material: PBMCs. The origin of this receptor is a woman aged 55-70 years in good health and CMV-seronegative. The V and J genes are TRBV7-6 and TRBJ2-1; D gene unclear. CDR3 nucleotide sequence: TGTGCCAGCAGCTTAGACATAACCTTCTCCTACAATGAGCAGTTCTTC. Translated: CASSLDITFSYNEQFF.